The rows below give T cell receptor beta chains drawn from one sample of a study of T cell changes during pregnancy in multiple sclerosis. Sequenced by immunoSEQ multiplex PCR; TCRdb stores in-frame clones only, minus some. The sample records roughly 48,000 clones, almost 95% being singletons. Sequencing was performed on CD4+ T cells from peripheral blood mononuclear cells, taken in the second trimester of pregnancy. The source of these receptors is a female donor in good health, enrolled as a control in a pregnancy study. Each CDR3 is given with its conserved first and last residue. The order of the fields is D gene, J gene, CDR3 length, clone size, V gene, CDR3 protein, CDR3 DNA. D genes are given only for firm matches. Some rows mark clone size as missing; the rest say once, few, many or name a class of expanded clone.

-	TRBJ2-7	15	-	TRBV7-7	CASSLADSAAYEQYF	TGTGCTAGCAGCTTAGCAGACAGTGCAGCCTACGAGCAGTACTTC
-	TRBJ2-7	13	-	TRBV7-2	CASSLLDSYEQYF	TGTGCCAGCAGCTTATTGGACAGCTACGAGCAGTACTTC
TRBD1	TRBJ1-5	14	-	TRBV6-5	CASRGQGKGQPQHF	TGTGCCAGCAGAGGACAGGGGAAGGGGCAGCCCCAGCATTTT
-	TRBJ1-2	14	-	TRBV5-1	CASSPATALGGYTF	TGCGCCAGCAGCCCCGCGACAGCACTCGGCGGCTACACCTTC
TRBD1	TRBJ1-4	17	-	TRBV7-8	CASSLRPPGQGLEKLFF	TGTGCCAGCAGCTTACGGCCACCGGGACAGGGTTTAGAAAAACTGTTTTTT
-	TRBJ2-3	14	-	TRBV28	CASSLYGPTDTQYF	TGTGCCAGCAGTTTATATGGGCCGACAGATACGCAGTATTTT
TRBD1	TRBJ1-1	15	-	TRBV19	CASSISGTESPEAFF	TGTGCCAGTAGTATCTCCGGGACAGAGAGCCCTGAAGCTTTCTTT
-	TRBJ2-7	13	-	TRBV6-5	CASSSGISYEQYF	TGTGCCAGCAGTTCCGGGATCAGCTACGAGCAGTACTTC
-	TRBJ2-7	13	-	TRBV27	CASSPPTSGEQYF	TGTGCCAGCAGTCCTCCGACTAGTGGTGAGCAGTACTTC
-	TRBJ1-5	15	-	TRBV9	CASSADGGRNQPQHF	TGTGCCAGCAGCGCCGACGGGGGACGCAATCAGCCCCAGCATTTT
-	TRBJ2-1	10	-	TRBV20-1	CSAFREDKFF	TGCAGTGCTTTTAGGGAGGACAAGTTCTTC
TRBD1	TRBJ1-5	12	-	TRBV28	CASSAGGQPQHF	TGTGCCAGCAGCGCAGGGGGACAGCCCCAGCATTTT
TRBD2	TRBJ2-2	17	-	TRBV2	CASLLGLAGAGTGELFF	TGTGCCAGCCTCCTCGGACTAGCGGGAGCAGGCACCGGGGAGCTGTTTTTT
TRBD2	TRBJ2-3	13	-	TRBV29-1	CSVRSGIGDTQYF	TGCAGCGTAAGGAGCGGGATAGGAGATACGCAGTATTTT
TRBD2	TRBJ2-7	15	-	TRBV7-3	CASSLRLAGSYEQYF	TGTGCCAGCAGCTTAAGACTAGCGGGATCCTACGAGCAGTACTTC
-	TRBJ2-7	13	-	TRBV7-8	CASRGDTTYEQYF	TGTGCCAGCAGAGGGGACACGACCTACGAGCAGTACTTC
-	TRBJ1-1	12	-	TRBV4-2	CASSQWETEAFF	TGTGCCAGCAGCCAATGGGAGACTGAAGCTTTCTTT
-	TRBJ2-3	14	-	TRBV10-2	CASSEDTLTDTQYF	TGCGCCAGCAGTGAAGACACCCTCACAGATACGCAGTATTTT
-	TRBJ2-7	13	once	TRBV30	CAWSITGVYEQYF	TGTGCCTGGAGTATTACGGGGGTCTACGAGCAGTACTTC
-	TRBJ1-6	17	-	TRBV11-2	CASSLGTPGHYNSPLHF	TGTGCCAGCAGCTTAGGAACTCCGGGACACTATAATTCACCCCTCCACTTT
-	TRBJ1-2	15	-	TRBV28	CASSTSWGGNYGYTF	TGTGCCAGCAGTACCTCTTGGGGAGGTAACTATGGCTACACCTTC
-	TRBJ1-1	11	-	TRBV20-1	CSAPDTLEAFF	TGCAGTGCCCCGGACACGCTTGAAGCTTTCTTT
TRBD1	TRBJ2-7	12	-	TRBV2	CASSIQGGEQYF	TGTGCCAGCAGTATACAGGGGGGCGAGCAGTACTTC
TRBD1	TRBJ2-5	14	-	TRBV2	CASSPTGGWETQYF	TGTGCCAGCAGTCCGACAGGGGGCTGGGAGACCCAGTACTTC
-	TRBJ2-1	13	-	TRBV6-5	CASRFSSYNEQFF	TGTGCCAGCAGGTTTAGCTCCTACAATGAGCAGTTCTTC
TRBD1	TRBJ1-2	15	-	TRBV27	CASSLFAEGAKGYTF	TGTGCCAGCAGTTTATTCGCGGAGGGGGCAAAGGGCTACACCTTC
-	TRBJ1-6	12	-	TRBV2	CASSPGNSPLHF	TGTGCCAGCAGTCCAGGGAATTCACCCCTCCACTTT
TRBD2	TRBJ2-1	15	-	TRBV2	CASRGLAGGGNEQFF	TGTGCCAGCAGAGGACTAGCGGGGGGAGGGAATGAGCAGTTCTTC
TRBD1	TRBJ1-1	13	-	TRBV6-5	CASSPDRATEAFF	TGTGCCAGCAGTCCTGACAGGGCGACTGAAGCTTTCTTT
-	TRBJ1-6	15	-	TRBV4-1	CASSQDPRLGIGVHF	TGCGCCAGCAGCCAAGATCCCCGCTTAGGGATCGGGGTCCACTTT
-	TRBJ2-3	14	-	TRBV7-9	CASSFPPGTDTQYF	TGTGCCAGCAGCTTCCCACCGGGCACAGATACGCAGTATTTT
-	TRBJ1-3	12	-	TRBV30	CAWSDSRNTIYF	TGTGCCTGGAGTGACAGCCGAAACACCATATATTTT
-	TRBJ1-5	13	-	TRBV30	CAWSAQGPQPQHF	TGTGCCTGGAGCGCACAGGGACCTCAGCCCCAGCATTTT
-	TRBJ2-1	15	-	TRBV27	CASSPIAAVYNEQFF	TGTGCCAGCAGCCCTATAGCGGCAGTCTACAATGAGCAGTTCTTC
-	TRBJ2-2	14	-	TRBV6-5	CASSSGGSPGELFF	TGTGCCAGCAGTTCAGGCGGGTCCCCCGGGGAGCTGTTTTTT
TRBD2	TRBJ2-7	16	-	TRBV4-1	CASSRKAPGLGGEQYF	TGCGCCAGCAGCCGGAAAGCCCCGGGACTAGGAGGCGAGCAGTACTTC
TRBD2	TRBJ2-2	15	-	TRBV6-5	CASSYDPGGTGELFF	TGTGCCAGCAGTTACGACCCGGGAGGAACCGGGGAGCTGTTTTTT
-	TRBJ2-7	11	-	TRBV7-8	CASTSAYEQYF	TGTGCCAGCACCAGCGCGTACGAGCAGTACTTC
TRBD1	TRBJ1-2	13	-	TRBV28	CANRDSSNYGYTF	TGTGCCAACCGGGACAGCTCTAACTATGGCTACACCTTC
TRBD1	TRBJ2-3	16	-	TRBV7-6	CASSLSGGRITDTQYF	TGTGCCAGCAGCTTATCAGGGGGACGGATCACAGATACGCAGTATTTT